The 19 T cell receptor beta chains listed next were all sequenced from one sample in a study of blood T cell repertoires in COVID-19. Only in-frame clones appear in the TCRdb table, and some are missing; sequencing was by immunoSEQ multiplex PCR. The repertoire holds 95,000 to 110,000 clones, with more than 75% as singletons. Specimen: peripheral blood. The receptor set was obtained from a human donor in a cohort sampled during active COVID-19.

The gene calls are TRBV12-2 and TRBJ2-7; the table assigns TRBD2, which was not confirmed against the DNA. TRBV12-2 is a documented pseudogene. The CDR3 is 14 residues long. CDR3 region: CASRLGLSFYEQYF. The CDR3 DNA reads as TGTGCAAGTCGCTTGGGACTCAGCTTCTACGAGCAGTACTTC.

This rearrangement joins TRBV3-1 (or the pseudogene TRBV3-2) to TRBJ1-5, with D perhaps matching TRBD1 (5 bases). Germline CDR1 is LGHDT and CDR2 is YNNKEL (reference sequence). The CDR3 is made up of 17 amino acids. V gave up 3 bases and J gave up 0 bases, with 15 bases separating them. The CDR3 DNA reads TGTGCCAGCAGCCACTCATCGGGAGACAGTAGCAATCAGCCCCAGCATTTT. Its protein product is CASSHSSGDSSNQPQHF.

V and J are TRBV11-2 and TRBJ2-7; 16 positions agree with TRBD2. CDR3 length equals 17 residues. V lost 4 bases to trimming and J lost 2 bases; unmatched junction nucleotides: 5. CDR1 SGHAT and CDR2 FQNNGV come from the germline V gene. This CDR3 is CASSSGTSGRAAYEQYF. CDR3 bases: TGTGCCAGCAGCTCAGGGACTAGCGGGAGGGCTGCCTACGAGCAGTACTTC.

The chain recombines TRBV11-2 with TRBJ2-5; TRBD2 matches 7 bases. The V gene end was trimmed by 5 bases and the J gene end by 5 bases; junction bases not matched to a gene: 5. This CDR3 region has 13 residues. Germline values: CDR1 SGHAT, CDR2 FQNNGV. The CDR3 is CASSEGTIETQYF. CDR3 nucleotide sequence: TGTGCCAGCAGCGAAGGGACTATTGAGACCCAGTACTTC.

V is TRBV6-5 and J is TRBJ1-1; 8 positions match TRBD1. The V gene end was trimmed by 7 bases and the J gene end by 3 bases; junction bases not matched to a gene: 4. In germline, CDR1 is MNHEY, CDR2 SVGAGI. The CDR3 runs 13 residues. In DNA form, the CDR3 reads TGTGCCAGCAAGGACAGGGTACACACTGAAGCTTTCTTT. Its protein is CASKDRVHTEAFF.

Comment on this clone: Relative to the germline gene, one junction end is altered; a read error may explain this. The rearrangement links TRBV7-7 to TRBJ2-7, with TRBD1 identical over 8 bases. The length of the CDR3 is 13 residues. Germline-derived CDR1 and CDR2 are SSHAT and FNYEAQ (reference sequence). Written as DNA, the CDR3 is TGTGCTAGCAGCTTTGGACAGGGCTACGAGCAGTACTTC. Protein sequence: CASSFGQGYEQYF.

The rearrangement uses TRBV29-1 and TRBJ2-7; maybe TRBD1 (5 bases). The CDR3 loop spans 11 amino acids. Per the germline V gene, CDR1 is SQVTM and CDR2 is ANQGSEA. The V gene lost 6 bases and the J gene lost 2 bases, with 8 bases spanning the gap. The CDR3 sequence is CSVTAAYEQYF. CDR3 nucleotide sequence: TGCAGCGTGACAGCAGCCTACGAGCAGTACTTC.

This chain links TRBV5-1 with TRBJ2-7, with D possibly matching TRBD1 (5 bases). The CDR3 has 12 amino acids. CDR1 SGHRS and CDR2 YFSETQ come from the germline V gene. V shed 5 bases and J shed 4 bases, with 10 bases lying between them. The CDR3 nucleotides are TGCGCCAGCAGTCCCCAGGGTTACGAGCAGTACTTC. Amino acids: CASSPQGYEQYF.

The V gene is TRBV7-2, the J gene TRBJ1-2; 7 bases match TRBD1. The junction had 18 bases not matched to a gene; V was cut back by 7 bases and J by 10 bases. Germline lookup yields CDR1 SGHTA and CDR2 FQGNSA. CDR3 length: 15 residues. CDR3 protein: CASTLNVGQTSSYTF. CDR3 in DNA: TGTGCCAGCACCTTGAACGTGGGACAGACCTCGTCCTACACCTTC.

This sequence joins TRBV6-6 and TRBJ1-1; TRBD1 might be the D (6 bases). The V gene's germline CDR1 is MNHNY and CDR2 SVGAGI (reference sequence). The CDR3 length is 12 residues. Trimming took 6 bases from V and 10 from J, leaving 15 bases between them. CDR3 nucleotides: TGTGCCAGCAGGATACAGGGTTCGGGAGCTTTCTTT. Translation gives CASRIQGSGAFF.

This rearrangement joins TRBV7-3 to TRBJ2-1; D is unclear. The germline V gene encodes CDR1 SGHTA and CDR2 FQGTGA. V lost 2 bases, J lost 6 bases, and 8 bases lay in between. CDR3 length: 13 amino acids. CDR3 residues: CASSLSLSNEQFF. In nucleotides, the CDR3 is TGTGCCAGCAGCTTATCTCTCTCCAATGAGCAGTTCTTC.

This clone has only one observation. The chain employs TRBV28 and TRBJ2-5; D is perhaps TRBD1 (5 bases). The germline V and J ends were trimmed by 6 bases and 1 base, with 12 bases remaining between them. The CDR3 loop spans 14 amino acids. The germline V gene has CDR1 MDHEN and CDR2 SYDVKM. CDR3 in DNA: TGTGCCAGCAGCGTTAGGGGCCCCCAAGAGACCCAGTACTTC. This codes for CASSVRGPQETQYF. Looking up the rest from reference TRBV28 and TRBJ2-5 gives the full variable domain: DVKVTQSSRYLVKRTGEKVFLECVQDMDHENMFWYRQDPGLGLRLIYFSYDVKMKEKGDIPEGYSVSREKKERFSLILESASTNQTSMYLCASSVRGPQETQYFGPGTRLLVL.

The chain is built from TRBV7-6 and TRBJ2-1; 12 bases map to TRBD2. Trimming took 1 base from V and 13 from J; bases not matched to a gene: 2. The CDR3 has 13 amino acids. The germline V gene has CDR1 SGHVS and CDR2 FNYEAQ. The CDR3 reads CASSLGTSGEQFF. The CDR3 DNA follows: TGTGCCAGCAGCTTAGGGACTAGCGGGGAACAGTTCTTC. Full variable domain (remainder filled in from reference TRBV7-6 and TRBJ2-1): GAGVSQSPRYKVTKRGQDVALRCDPISGHVSLYWYRQALGQGPEFLTYFNYEAQQDKSGLPNDRFSAERPEGSISTLTIQRTEQRDSAMYRCASSLGTSGEQFFGPGTRLTVL.

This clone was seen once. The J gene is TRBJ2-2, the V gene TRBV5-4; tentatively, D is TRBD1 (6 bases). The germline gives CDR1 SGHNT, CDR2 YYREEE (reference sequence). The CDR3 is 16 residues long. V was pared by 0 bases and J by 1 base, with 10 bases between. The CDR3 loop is CASSLGGGLNTGELFF. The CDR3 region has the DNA TGTGCCAGCAGCTTGGGTGGGGGCCTGAACACCGGGGAGCTGTTTTTT.

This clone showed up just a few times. The CDR3 DNA reads TGCGCCAGCAGCCAAGATGAAGGGAGTAGGGTGGGCCCCCTCCACTTT. Translated, it gives CASSQDEGSRVGPLHF. This chain connects TRBV4-1 to TRBJ1-6, with D hard to call. The germline V gene encodes CDR1 MGHRA and CDR2 YSYEKL. V lost 0 bases and J 13 bases, leaving 19 bases between the germline ends. This CDR3 has 16 amino acids.

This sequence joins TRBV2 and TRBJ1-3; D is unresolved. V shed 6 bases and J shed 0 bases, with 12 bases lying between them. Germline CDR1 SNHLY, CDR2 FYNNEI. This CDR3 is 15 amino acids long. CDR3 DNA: TGTGCCAGCAGCCAAGGACTCTTCTCTGGAAACACCATATATTTT. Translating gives CASSQGLFSGNTIYF.

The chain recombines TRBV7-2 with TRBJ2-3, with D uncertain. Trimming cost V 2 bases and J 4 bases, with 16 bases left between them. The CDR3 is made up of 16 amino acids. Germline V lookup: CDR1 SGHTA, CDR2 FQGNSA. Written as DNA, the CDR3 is TGTGCCAGCAGCTTAACCTCATCGTACTCTTCAGATACGCAGTATTTT. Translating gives CASSLTSSYSSDTQYF.

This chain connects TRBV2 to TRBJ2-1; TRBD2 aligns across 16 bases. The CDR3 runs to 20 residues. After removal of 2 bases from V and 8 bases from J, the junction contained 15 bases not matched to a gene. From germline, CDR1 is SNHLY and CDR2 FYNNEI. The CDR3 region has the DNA TGTGCCAGCAGTGAATTTTGGGATTCAGGGACTAGCGGGAGGGTCTATGAGCAGTTCTTC. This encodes CASSEFWDSGTSGRVYEQFF.

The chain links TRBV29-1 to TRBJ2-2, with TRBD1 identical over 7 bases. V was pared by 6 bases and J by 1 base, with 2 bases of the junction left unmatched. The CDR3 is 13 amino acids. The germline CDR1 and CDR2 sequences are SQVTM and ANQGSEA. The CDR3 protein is CSVGTVNTGELFF. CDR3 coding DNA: TGCAGCGTGGGGACAGTGAACACCGGGGAGCTGTTTTTT.